This is a list of T cell receptor beta chains from one sample in a study of T cell changes during pregnancy in multiple sclerosis. Measured with immunoSEQ multiplex PCR; TCRdb has only the in-frame clones, and not every one. The sample carries about 80,000 clones, just over 90% recorded once. Sequenced material: peripheral blood, taken before pregnancy. Source of these receptors: a female donor with multiple sclerosis, enrolled in a pregnancy study. Each CDR3 is given without its conserved first and last residue. D genes are given only for firm matches.

CDR3aa | d_gene | len | v_gene
ASKGLTDNQPQH | - | 12 | TRBV19
ASSFWRDNQPQH | - | 12 | TRBV5-6
ASSARQGSSYNEQF | TRBD1 | 14 | TRBV9
ASRLAGRSYNEQF | TRBD2 | 13 | TRBV5-1
AINSAGGTDYEQY | TRBD2 | 13 | TRBV10-3
ASDQGDEKLF | TRBD1 | 10 | TRBV30
ASSPRSGTNEKLF | - | 13 | TRBV18
ASREQGTGNTIY | TRBD1 | 12 | TRBV2
ATSTVQALGQPGLQY | - | 15 | TRBV15
ASSLIGQGPRRVAF | TRBD1 | 14 | TRBV4-1
ASSPGGNTEAF | TRBD1 | 11 | TRBV7-6
SVVRGDSYEQY | TRBD2 | 11 | TRBV29-1
ASSKKGIDRSRGMNTEAF | - | 18 | TRBV21-1
ASSGRGYEQY | - | 10 | TRBV18
ASSLAGGQGETQY | TRBD2 | 13 | TRBV7-2
ASSGGADVDTQY | - | 12 | TRBV5-4
ASSARGSEQY | - | 10 | TRBV9
ASSVGANTGELF | - | 12 | TRBV9
ATSNRDKNIQY | - | 11 | TRBV15
ASSRHRSGTEAF | - | 12 | TRBV6-5
ASSFLGGGLYNEQF | - | 14 | TRBV27
SVARGSYEQY | - | 10 | TRBV29-1
ASSLSGGVTDTQY | TRBD2 | 13 | TRBV5-4
ASRGLGGRGTEAF | - | 13 | TRBV19
ASSLTGREQY | - | 10 | TRBV7-8
ASSLAGGAETQY | - | 12 | TRBV7-8
ASSLVDRALSPLH | TRBD1 | 13 | TRBV5-6
ASSPGQVSYEQY | TRBD1 | 12 | TRBV7-9
ASSHLKEKLGNTQY | - | 14 | TRBV5-1
ASSGLSTEAF | - | 10 | TRBV5-4
ASSLGVGGSRADTQY | TRBD2 | 15 | TRBV5-6
SVGQNSNQPQH | - | 11 | TRBV29-1
ASSLGPGEGREKLF | - | 14 | TRBV11-3
ASGLVRGGTNEKLF | - | 14 | TRBV12-5
ASSPSSSYNEQF | - | 12 | TRBV5-4
ASSYSGQGAEAF | TRBD1 | 12 | TRBV6-6
ASSPSGMNTEAF | - | 12 | TRBV27
ASSELSSYNSPLH | - | 13 | TRBV6-1
ASSDGQGQGNTIY | TRBD1 | 13 | TRBV2
ASRPWGSAGYT | - | 11 | TRBV6-1
AWGGDRLARHEQY | TRBD2 | 13 | TRBV30
ASSLGRTGELF | - | 11 | TRBV5-1
ASSIDRGSSYEQY | - | 13 | TRBV19
ASSEPTGGLTGNTIY | TRBD1 | 15 | TRBV9
SVESGYEQY | - | 9 | TRBV29-1
ASSGLENTQY | - | 10 | TRBV9
SVSGVQETQY | - | 10 | TRBV29-1
ASRRTVNYGYT | - | 11 | TRBV6-5
ATQVPSSYNEQF | - | 12 | TRBV14